The 18 T cell receptor beta chains in this list originate from one sample, sequenced in a study of cytomegalovirus exposure and HLA in healthy donors. The PCR contained 60 Vbeta and 13 Jbeta primers. Generated by immunoSEQ multiplex PCR, the TCRdb table keeps only in-frame clones and is missing some. Here the sample spans about 200,000 clones, around four fifths being singletons. Sequenced input: PBMCs. These receptors all come from a woman in her forties in good health and CMV-seronegative.

V and J are TRBV11-2 and TRBJ2-3; 8 bases fit TRBD2. The CDR3 spans 16 residues. Germline V lookup: CDR1 SGHAT, CDR2 FQNNGV. The V gene end was trimmed by 5 bases and the J gene end by 0 bases; junction bases not matched to a gene: 7. The CDR3: CASSQRTSGSTDTQYF. CDR3 nucleotides: TGTGCCAGCAGCCAGAGAACTAGCGGTAGCACAGATACGCAGTATTTT.

J is TRBJ1-6 and V is TRBV2; 10 bases map to TRBD1. Germline V gene sequence: CDR1 SNHLY, CDR2 FYNNEI. V dropped 5 bases and J dropped 7; count of bases not matched to a gene: 2. This CDR3 has 14 amino acids. The CDR3 DNA follows: TGTGCCAGCAGTAGGGGACAGGGGAATTCACCCCTCCACTTT. Amino acids: CASSRGQGNSPLHF.

This chain uses TRBV6-4 with TRBJ2-1; D remains ambiguous. The CDR3 totals 15 residues. Between the trimmed V and J ends, which lost 6 bases and 0 bases, there was a span of 12 bases. Germline V CDR1 and CDR2: MRHNA, SNTAGT. DNA of the CDR3: TGTGCCAGCAGCTTGACTGTGCTCTCCTACAATGAGCAGTTCTTC. It specifies CASSLTVLSYNEQFF.

The genes are TRBV7-8 and TRBJ1-2; D unclear. With 1 base removed from V and 4 bases from J, the gap between germline ends came to 4 bases. CDR3 length equals 12 residues. The germline gives CDR1 SGHVS, CDR2 FQNEAQ. CDR3 nucleotides: TGTGCCAGCAGCTTAGACGGCTATGGCTACACCTTC. Amino acid sequence: CASSLDGYGYTF.

V usage is TRBV7-3 and J usage is TRBJ2-3, with 9 positions matching TRBD1. Germline V lookup: CDR1 SGHTA, CDR2 FQGTGA. The CDR3 is 17 amino acids. The V segment lost 1 base and the J segment 2 bases; nucleotides outside the gene matches: 7. The DNA of the CDR3 is TGTGCCAGCAGCTTAAGAGGAGGGACAGGGAACACAGATACGCAGTATTTT. Amino acids: CASSLRGGTGNTDTQYF.

Points on this clone: Other DNA sequences in the sample encode the same CDR3. The rearrangement uses TRBV5-1 and TRBJ2-7; TRBD2 matches at 13 bases. V shed 5 bases, J shed 5 bases, and the junction held 4 bases outside the gene matches. There are 14 residues in the CDR3. Germline V gene sequence: CDR1 SGHRS, CDR2 YFSETQ. The CDR3 nucleotides read TGCGCCAGCAGAACTGGACTAGCGGGAGACGAGCAGTACTTC. Translation: CASRTGLAGDEQYF.

Only one count was recorded for this clone. This rearrangement joins TRBV5-1 to TRBJ2-7, with 9 bases identical to TRBD2. V gave up 0 bases and J gave up 6 bases; unmatched junction bases: 4. Per the germline V gene, CDR1 is SGHRS and CDR2 is YFSETQ. The CDR3 runs 14 residues. The CDR3 DNA follows: TGCGCCAGCAGCTTGGCTGGGCGGGAGGGCGAGCAGTACTTC. Its translation: CASSLAGREGEQYF. The variable domain in full, with the rest retrieved from reference TRBV5-1 and TRBJ2-7, is KAGVTQTPRYLIKTRGQQVTLSCSPISGHRSVSWYQQTPGQGLQFLFEYFSETQRNKGNFPGRFSGRQFSNSRSEMNVSTLELGDSALYLCASSLAGREGEQYFGPGTRLTVT.

This chain joins TRBV6-5 and TRBJ2-7; the D gene is possibly TRBD1 (6 bases). Germline lookup yields CDR1 MNHEY and CDR2 SVGAGI. This CDR3 is 14 amino acids long. Trimming pared 7 bases from V and 2 bases from J, leaving 15 bases between. CDR3 DNA sequence: TGTGCCAGCACCAAGACAGGTCCTCCCTACGAGCAGTACTTC. This encodes CASTKTGPPYEQYF.

The gene calls are TRBV19 and TRBJ2-7; D is possibly TRBD2 (6 bases). The V and J ends lost 7 bases and 0 bases respectively, with 13 bases between them. The length of the CDR3 is 14 residues. Germline V gene sequence: CDR1 LNHDA, CDR2 SQIVND (reference sequence). The CDR3 DNA is TGTGCCAGTAAGTGGAGGGTTAGCTCCTACGAGCAGTACTTC. Its protein product is CASKWRVSSYEQYF.

J is TRBJ1-2 and V is TRBV5-1; D perhaps matches TRBD1 (6 bases). Trimming shortened V by 4 bases and J by 8 bases, and 15 bases separated the two germline ends. This CDR3 spans 13 amino acids. Germline-derived CDR1 and CDR2 are SGHRS and YFSETQ. DNA of the CDR3: TGCGCCAGCAGCATCAAGGGGGTACAAGGCTACACCTTC. Protein sequence: CASSIKGVQGYTF.

This clone was seen a single time. This sequence joins TRBV10-3 and TRBJ1-6; a possible D gene is TRBD1 (5 bases). The germline V gene has CDR1 ENHRY and CDR2 SYGVKD. There are 14 residues in the CDR3. V lost 4 bases to trimming and J lost 7 bases, with 11 bases between them. The CDR3 nucleotides read TGTGCCATCAGTGTGCAGGGTCAAAATTCACCCCTCCACTTT. Amino acid sequence: CAISVQGQNSPLHF.

The chain couples TRBV5-1 to TRBJ1-1; a possible D gene is TRBD1 (5 bases). CDR1 and CDR2 from the germline V gene are SGHRS and YFSETQ. The CDR3 spans 15 residues. V was clipped by 0 bases and J by 1 base, with 10 bases between them. CDR3 DNA: TGCGCCAGCAGCTTGGATGGGGCAGGGAACACTGAAGCTTTCTTT. Protein product: CASSLDGAGNTEAFF.

The chain joins TRBV5-1 to TRBJ2-1; D possibly corresponds to TRBD2 (6 bases). Trimming stripped 2 bases from V and 0 bases from J, with 15 bases between. The CDR3 has 17 residues. Germline CDR1 reads SGHRS; CDR2 reads YFSETQ. The CDR3 region has the DNA TGCGCCAGCAGCTTCACCCCAGTGGGACTCTCCTACAATGAGCAGTTCTTC. Encoded protein: CASSFTPVGLSYNEQFF.

This chain joins TRBV27 and TRBJ2-7; a weak D match, TRBD1 (5 bases). The CDR3 contains 15 residues. Germline V gives CDR1 MNHEY, CDR2 SMNVEV (reference sequence). The germline V and J ends were trimmed by 1 base and 5 bases, with 15 bases remaining between them. CDR3 in amino acids: CASSLLGQLLDEQYF. CDR3 DNA: TGTGCCAGCAGTTTATTGGGGCAGCTACTGGACGAGCAGTACTTC.

The genes are TRBV28 and TRBJ2-1; D not certain. V lost 5 bases and J 7 bases, leaving 9 bases between the germline ends. Germline lookup yields CDR1 MDHEN and CDR2 SYDVKM. The CDR3 runs to 12 residues. The CDR3 nucleotides are TGTGCCAGCAGTCCCCCATTTAATGAGCAGTTCTTC. Its translation: CASSPPFNEQFF.

The chain joins TRBV5-1 to TRBJ2-5, with 7 positions matching TRBD1. CDR1 and CDR2 from the germline V gene are SGHRS and YFSETQ. The CDR3 runs to 15 residues. With V trimmed by 4 bases and J by 2 bases, 8 bases remained unmatched. As DNA, the CDR3 is TGCGCCAGCAGCCTAATGGGACAGAAGCAAGAGACCCAGTACTTC. Its protein is CASSLMGQKQETQYF. Filled out from reference TRBV5-1 and TRBJ2-5, the complete variable domain reads KAGVTQTPRYLIKTRGQQVTLSCSPISGHRSVSWYQQTPGQGLQFLFEYFSETQRNKGNFPGRFSGRQFSNSRSEMNVSTLELGDSALYLCASSLMGQKQETQYFGPGTRLLVL.

The chain combines TRBV19 with TRBJ2-3, with 9 bases that match TRBD2. The junction had 9 bases not matched to a gene; V was cut back by 3 bases and J by 5 bases. The V gene's germline CDR1 is LNHDA and CDR2 SQIVND (reference sequence). CDR3 length: 16 residues. The CDR3 DNA reads TGTGCCAGTAGTATGGGTGCTAGCGGGATGGTAGATACGCAGTATTTT. It specifies CASSMGASGMVDTQYF. The entire variable domain, with the rest obtained from reference TRBV19 and TRBJ2-3, is as follows: DGGITQSPKYLFRKEGQNVTLSCEQNLNHDAMYWYRQDPGQGLRLIYYSQIVNDFQKGDIAEGYSVSREKKESFPLTVTSAQKNPTAFYLCASSMGASGMVDTQYFGPGTRLTVL.

The chain joins TRBV29-1 to TRBJ2-5; D is ambiguous. TRBJ2-7 explains the end of the DNA better; the J call may be wrong. The germline gives CDR1 SQVTM, CDR2 ANQGSEA. The CDR3 length is 13 residues. For the CDR3, the DNA is TGCAGCGTTGCAGGCCCGGATTCCTACGAGCAGTACTTC. Translating it yields CSVAGPDSYEQYF.